Each of the 29 T cell receptor beta chains below was sequenced from the same sample in a study of blood T cell repertoires in COVID-19. Measured with immunoSEQ multiplex PCR; TCRdb has only the in-frame clones, and not every one. Here the sample spans roughly 250,000 clones, about 86% being singletons. The sample consisted of peripheral blood. These receptors were obtained from a person aged 70 to 79 with COVID-19, enrolled during active disease.

The chain has TRBV27 and TRBJ2-7, with D possibly being TRBD1 (5 bases). Germline-derived CDR1 and CDR2 are MNHEY and SMNVEV (reference sequence). V was cut by 3 bases and J by 5 bases, with 11 bases left in between. CDR3 length equals 13 residues. The CDR3 sequence: CASSLVLGDEQYF. The CDR3 region has the DNA TGTGCCAGCAGTTTGGTCCTAGGGGACGAGCAGTACTTC.

The CDR3 loop is CASSLGISTRGTGELFF. Here the CDR3 DNA reads TGCGCCAGCAGCTTGGGTATAAGTACGCGTGGCACCGGGGAGCTGTTTTTT. This rearrangement joins TRBV5-1 to TRBJ2-2; D not certain. From germline, CDR1 is SGHRS and CDR2 YFSETQ. This CDR3 is 17 amino acids long. Deletions cut 0 bases from V and 4 bases from J, with 16 bases between.

The chain combines TRBV7-9 with TRBJ2-5; 8 nucleotides match TRBD1. CDR1 is SEHNR, CDR2 FQNEAQ, per germline (reference sequence). V was pared by 5 bases and J by 3 bases, with 8 bases of the junction left unmatched. The CDR3 is 15 residues long. CDR3 residues: CASSLRTGREETQYF. As DNA, the CDR3 is TGTGCCAGCAGCCTCAGGACAGGGAGAGAAGAGACCCAGTACTTC.

This clone was observed a few times. The chain links TRBV3-1 (or the pseudogene TRBV3-2) to TRBJ1-6; 9 bases align to TRBD1. Germline trimming cut 2 bases from V and 9 bases from J; bases unmatched to any gene: 5. Looked up from germline, CDR1 is LGHDT and CDR2 is YNNKEL (reference sequence). The CDR3 covers 15 residues. The CDR3 is CASSQTGTGISPLHF. Here the CDR3 DNA reads TGTGCCAGCAGCCAAACCGGGACAGGGATTTCACCCCTCCACTTT.

The chain recombines TRBV7-9 with TRBJ1-4, with a possible D match to TRBD1 (6 bases). V lost 4 bases and J 3 bases, leaving 12 bases between the germline ends. The CDR3 spans 15 residues. Germline CDR1 and CDR2: SEHNR and FQNEAQ (reference sequence). The CDR3 loop is CASSSNRAPNEKLFF. In nucleotides, the CDR3 is TGTGCCAGCAGCTCCAACAGGGCGCCTAATGAAAAACTGTTTTTT.

CDR3 residues: CASSLGQGQAFF. The CDR3 nucleotides read TGTGCCAGCAGTTTAGGACAGGGTCAAGCTTTCTTT. The chain has TRBV27 and TRBJ1-1; 8 bases are shared with TRBD1. Germline assignment: CDR1 MNHEY and CDR2 SMNVEV (reference sequence). V shed 2 bases and J 9 bases; nucleotides not matched to a gene: 2. This CDR3 has 12 amino acids.

The V gene is TRBV2, the J gene TRBJ1-1; 7 bases match TRBD1. There are 15 residues in the CDR3. Germline V CDR1 and CDR2: SNHLY, FYNNEI. J gave up 4 bases and V 8 bases, and 13 bases lay outside the gene matches. The CDR3 protein is CASHPETGIGTEAFF. The CDR3, as DNA: TGTGCCAGCCACCCCGAGACAGGGATCGGCACTGAAGCTTTCTTT.

This sequence joins TRBV30 and TRBJ2-2, with 8 bases matching TRBD2. Germline assignment: CDR1 GTSNPN and CDR2 SVGIG (reference sequence). The CDR3 sequence is 13 residues long. The V and J ends lost 4 bases and 7 bases, in that order; junction bases with no gene match: 5. CDR3 residues: CAWTTAGVGELFF. CDR3 nucleotide sequence: TGTGCCTGGACCACAGCGGGAGTCGGGGAGCTGTTTTTT.

The table lists this clone with a few counts. The genes are TRBV18 and TRBJ1-6, with a weak D call TRBD1 (5 bases). From germline, CDR1 is KGHSH and CDR2 LQKENI. This CDR3 has 15 amino acids. Trimming cost V 3 bases and J 7 bases, with 13 bases left between them. The CDR3 coding sequence is TGTGCCAGCTCACCCCCCCAGGGTCAGAATTCACCCCTCCACTTT. Translating it yields CASSPPQGQNSPLHF.

The chain links TRBV19 to TRBJ2-1; 8 bases map to TRBD2. The CDR3 consists of 13 residues. Per the germline V gene, CDR1 is LNHDA and CDR2 is SQIVND (reference sequence). V lost 5 bases and J lost 13; bases outside the gene matches: 10. CDR3 in DNA: TGTGCCAGTAGTGAAAAGCGGGGGCAATTACAGTTCTTC. Translating it yields CASSEKRGQLQFF.

This clone was observed once. V usage is TRBV19 and J usage is TRBJ1-5; 8 bases line up with TRBD1. Germline V gene lookup returns CDR1 LNHDA and CDR2 SQIVND (reference sequence). This CDR3 has 14 amino acids. With V trimmed by 6 bases and J by 6 bases, 7 bases remained unmatched. The CDR3 here is CASRPQGAGQPQHF. CDR3 nucleotide sequence: TGTGCCAGTAGACCCCAGGGGGCGGGTCAGCCCCAGCATTTT.

This sequence joins TRBV29-1 and TRBJ2-1, with 7 bases lining up with TRBD2. Trimming took 0 bases from V and 0 from J; bases not matched to a gene: 5. Per germline, CDR1 SQVTM and CDR2 ANQGSEA. This CDR3 has 16 amino acids. This chain's CDR3 is CSVEDRRTSSYNEQFF. The CDR3 DNA follows: TGCAGCGTTGAAGATCGGCGGACTAGCTCCTACAATGAGCAGTTCTTC.

The rearrangement uses TRBV6-5 and TRBJ1-4; D gene ambiguous. Germline assignment: CDR1 MNHEY and CDR2 SVGAGI. V was clipped by 5 bases and J by 7 bases, with 17 bases between them. The CDR3 has 15 amino acids. This CDR3 is CASSPSGSTAEKLFF. The CDR3 coding sequence is TGTGCCAGCAGTCCCTCCGGTTCAACTGCTGAAAAACTGTTTTTT.

The rearrangement uses TRBV5-5 and TRBJ2-1; TRBD1 aligns across 7 bases. CDR1 is SGHKS, CDR2 YYEKEE, per germline (reference sequence). There are 16 residues in the CDR3. V was clipped by 4 bases and J by 0 bases; unmatched bases: 7. Written as DNA, the CDR3 is TGTGCCAGCAGCATGATCGACAGGGCCTCCTACAATGAGCAGTTCTTC. This encodes CASSMIDRASYNEQFF.

This clone was seen only a few times. This chain connects TRBV6-5 to TRBJ1-1; D unresolved. V was trimmed by 6 bases and J by 1 base, leaving 12 bases between them. Germline CDR1 reads MNHEY; CDR2 reads SVGAGI. This CDR3 has 14 residues. The CDR3 loop is CASRTDYRNTEAFF. In nucleotides, the CDR3 is TGTGCCAGCAGGACGGACTATCGGAACACTGAAGCTTTCTTT.

The V and J genes are TRBV5-1 and TRBJ2-5; 7 bases line up with TRBD2. The CDR3 totals 19 residues. In germline, CDR1 is SGHRS, CDR2 YFSETQ. V dropped 0 bases and J dropped 5; count of bases not matched to a gene: 19. The CDR3 loop is CASSLAGISGSPSRETQYF. The CDR3 DNA reads as TGCGCCAGCAGCTTGGCAGGGATTAGCGGGTCCCCCTCAAGGGAGACCCAGTACTTC. Complete variable domain (other parts from reference TRBV5-1 and TRBJ2-5): KAGVTQTPRYLIKTRGQQVTLSCSPISGHRSVSWYQQTPGQGLQFLFEYFSETQRNKGNFPGRFSGRQFSNSRSEMNVSTLELGDSALYLCASSLAGISGSPSRETQYFGPGTRLLVL.

The CDR3 bases are TGTGCCAGCAGCCAAGACCTAGCTAGTAGAAACATTCAGTACTTC. Translation gives CASSQDLASRNIQYF. The rearrangement links TRBV3-1 (or the pseudogene TRBV3-2) to TRBJ2-4, with D possibly TRBD2 on 5 matching bases. Germline loops: CDR1 LGHDT, CDR2 YNNKEL (reference sequence). This CDR3 is built from 15 residues. The V end was cut by 0 bases, the J end by 6 bases, with 12 bases between.

The table lists this clone with a few counts. V and J are TRBV5-4 and TRBJ1-2; 7 nucleotides line up with TRBD1. Germline CDR1 is SGHNT and CDR2 is YYREEE (reference sequence). V dropped 4 bases and J dropped 4; count of bases not matched to a gene: 10. This CDR3 spans 15 amino acids. The CDR3 nucleotides read TGTGCCAGCAGCCCCCAAGTGGGACAGATCTATGGCTACACCTTC. Translation gives CASSPQVGQIYGYTF.

The chain carries TRBV18 and TRBJ1-5; tentative D call: TRBD1 (6 bases). Trimming took off 6 bases at V and 11 bases at J, with 35 bases between the two ends. The CDR3 is made up of 19 amino acids. Germline loops: CDR1 KGHSH, CDR2 LQKENI. The CDR3 DNA sequence: TGTGCCAGCTCCCCGATCCACCTCAGGACAGCTGAGGTGAAGGCGGCCCAGCATTTT. Protein sequence: CASSPIHLRTAEVKAAQHF.

This chain connects TRBV25-1 to TRBJ2-5; no firm D call. CDR1 and CDR2 (germline): MGHDK, SYGVNS. V was cut by 0 bases and J by 1 base, with 12 bases left in between. The CDR3 has 16 residues. CDR3 sequence: CASSEYPGARQETQYF. Written as DNA, the CDR3 is TGTGCCAGCAGTGAATACCCAGGCGCTCGCCAAGAGACCCAGTACTTC.

The V call is TRBV24-1, the J call TRBJ2-1; D not resolved. Trimming took 4 bases from V and 8 from J, leaving 17 bases between them. The CDR3 has 15 amino acids. CDR1 KGHDR and CDR2 SFDVKD come from the germline V gene. CDR3 in amino acids: CATSDPDWRPDEQFF. DNA of the CDR3: TGTGCCACCAGTGACCCCGACTGGAGACCGGATGAGCAGTTCTTC.

The rearrangement joins TRBV4-3 to TRBJ1-4; weak D call: TRBD1 (5 bases). V was trimmed by 0 bases and J by 3 bases, leaving 8 bases between them. The CDR3 runs 15 residues. Germline values: CDR1 LGHNA, CDR2 YSLEER. The CDR3 region is CASSQDGGANEKLFF. In DNA, the CDR3 is TGCGCCAGCAGCCAAGATGGGGGGGCTAATGAAAAACTGTTTTTT.

This clone is a singleton in its sample. The chain has TRBV14 and TRBJ2-2; 9 bases map to TRBD1. This CDR3 has 16 amino acids. Germline V gene data show CDR1 as SGHDN and CDR2 as FVKESK. With V trimmed by 8 bases and J by 6 bases, 13 bases remained unmatched. Written as DNA, the CDR3 is TGTGCCAGCCGCTCAGGGGACAGGGCCCGGGCCGGGGAGCTGTTTTTT. It specifies CASRSGDRARAGELFF.

V and J are TRBV5-1 and TRBJ2-1; 12 bases align to TRBD2. V shed 5 bases and J 6 bases; nucleotides not matched to a gene: 12. Germline CDR1 is SGHRS and CDR2 is YFSETQ. This CDR3 is 17 amino acids long. Here the CDR3 reads CASSLGLAGYVSNEQFF. The CDR3, as DNA: TGCGCCAGCAGTCTCGGACTAGCGGGATATGTTTCCAATGAGCAGTTCTTC.

The CDR3 loop reads CASSEAGTGSYEQYF. CDR3 in DNA: TGTGCCAGCAGTGAAGCCGGAACAGGGTCCTACGAGCAGTACTTC. This chain connects TRBV6-1 to TRBJ2-7; D is possibly TRBD1 (6 bases). This CDR3 region has 15 residues. CDR1 is MNHNS, CDR2 SASEGT, per germline. The V and J ends lost 0 bases and 1 base respectively, with 10 bases between them.

The rearrangement joins TRBV28 to TRBJ1-2; no reliable D call. V was pared by 1 base and J by 0 bases, with 12 bases between. The CDR3 runs to 16 residues. Germline loops: CDR1 MDHEN, CDR2 SYDVKM. The DNA of the CDR3 is TGTGCCAGCAGTTTATTGGCCTTTGCAGCTAACTATGGCTACACCTTC. Protein sequence: CASSLLAFAANYGYTF.

This rearrangement joins TRBV19 to TRBJ2-7; TRBD1 matches at 9 bases. The CDR3 totals 13 residues. The germline V gene has CDR1 LNHDA and CDR2 SQIVND (reference sequence). V was pared by 9 bases and J by 5 bases, with 8 bases of the junction left unmatched. CDR3 sequence (DNA): TGTGCCAGCAGCGGGACAGGGTCTCACGAGCAGTACTTC. Amino acid sequence: CASSGTGSHEQYF.

The chain carries TRBV3-1 (or the pseudogene TRBV3-2) and TRBJ1-2; 8 nucleotides line up with TRBD1. This CDR3 spans 15 amino acids. The germline V gene has CDR1 LGHDT and CDR2 YNNKEL (reference sequence). The trim removed 3 bases at V and 2 bases at J, leaving 5 bases unmatched. For the CDR3, the DNA is TGTGCCAGCAGCCATGAAGGACAGGGAAACTATGGCTACACCTTC. Protein product: CASSHEGQGNYGYTF.

This rearrangement joins TRBV7-2 to TRBJ2-6; the D is unclear. Germline assignment: CDR1 SGHTA and CDR2 FQGNSA. The CDR3 runs to 16 residues. V was cut by 1 base and J by 0 bases, with 7 bases left in between. CDR3 in DNA: TGTGCCAGCAGCTTAGTTGCGGACTCTGGGGCCAACGTCCTGACTTTC. It is translated as CASSLVADSGANVLTF.